These 4 T cell receptor beta chains originate from one sample sequenced in a study of blood T cell repertoires in COVID-19. Sequenced by immunoSEQ multiplex PCR; TCRdb stores in-frame clones only, minus some. This sample has a few hundred thousand clones, with 70% to 90% found just once. Sequenced sample: peripheral blood. The origin of the receptors is a man aged 55 to 69 who had recovered from COVID-19.

This clone was observed once. The chain links TRBV7-3 to TRBJ2-2; 7 positions match TRBD1. The V segment lost 0 bases and the J segment 5 bases; nucleotides outside the gene matches: 6. Germline V gene data show CDR1 as SGHTA and CDR2 as FQGTGA. The CDR3 has 16 residues. CDR3 coding DNA: TGTGCCAGCAGCTTAACGCGCAACAGGGGAACCGGGGAGCTGTTTTTT. The encoded protein is CASSLTRNRGTGELFF.

The V call is TRBV6-2 or TRBV6-3, the J call TRBJ1-5; perhaps TRBD1 as D (6 bases). Trimming cost V 2 bases and J 6 bases, with 11 bases left between them. The CDR3 spans 14 residues. Germline-derived CDR1 and CDR2 are MNHEY and SVGEGT. The CDR3 is CASSYGGAGQPQHF. CDR3 sequence (DNA): TGTGCCAGCAGTTACGGGGGGGCCGGTCAGCCCCAGCATTTT.

V is TRBV5-5 and J is TRBJ2-3; 9 nucleotides line up with TRBD1. The CDR3 totals 16 residues. The V segment lost 0 bases and the J segment 5 bases; nucleotides outside the gene matches: 7. Germline loops: CDR1 SGHKS, CDR2 YYEKEE (reference sequence). Here the CDR3 DNA reads TGTGCCAGCAGCTTGGTAGGGACAGGGCTAGTAGATACGCAGTATTTT. It yields the protein CASSLVGTGLVDTQYF.

The V and J genes are TRBV11-2 and TRBJ2-3; D is perhaps TRBD2 (6 bases). CDR1 and CDR2 (germline): SGHAT, FQNNGV. V gave up 5 bases and J gave up 4 bases, with 19 bases separating them. This CDR3 is 16 amino acids long. The CDR3 DNA reads TGTGCCAGCAGCAAGCGGAGGGCCCTCGGGGCAGATACGCAGTATTTT. Translation gives CASSKRRALGADTQYF.